These T cell receptor beta chains were read from a single sample in a study of blood T cells in healthy people across ages. From the 5' RACE reads, TCRdb called clonotypes with MiXCR, one entry per CDR3 protein. The data contain approximately 670,000 distinct CDR3 sequences, around two fifths of them singletons. The sequencing sample was made of blood. All receptors derive from a man aged 80 or over in good health. The CDR3 runs from the conserved cysteine through the conserved F or W. Some rows have no size entry. The others give once, few or many, or a class for an expanded clone.

NA,TRBJ2-5,TRBV5-1,CASRIEGPTIIQETQYF
once,TRBJ2-7,TRBV7-9,CASSRLAAPYEQYF
NA,TRBJ2-7,TRBV11-3,CASSPGPQTYEQYF
NA,TRBJ1-5,TRBV7-3,CASRDREGQGVNQPQHF
NA,TRBJ2-4,TRBV4-2,CASSHPLSPAKNIQYF
few,TRBJ2-5,TRBV15,CATSRGLKETQYF
few,TRBJ1-2,TRBV27,CASSLIGQASYGYTF
few,TRBJ2-7,TRBV30,CAWSVGSGRVYEQYF
NA,TRBJ2-7,TRBV6-6,CASSTPAYEQYF
many,TRBJ2-5,TRBV6-2/TRBV6-3,CASSYIISVQETQYF
NA,TRBJ2-7,TRBV19,CASSIQAGGSVEQYF
once,TRBJ2-7,TRBV11-2,CASSFWRVDRKLAGRAGYEQYF
few,TRBJ2-1,TRBV7-2,CASSLDASGSYNEQFF
NA,TRBJ2-2,TRBV20-1,CSARRDIYTGELFF
NA,TRBJ1-4,TRBV29-1,CSDSNRENVSANEKLFF
NA,TRBJ1-6,TRBV5-5,CASSPDWSSYNSPLHF
NA,TRBJ1-2,TRBV6-2/TRBV6-3,CASSYGGQAHYGYTF
NA,TRBJ2-5,TRBV12-3/TRBV12-4,CASRTDRGLETQYF
many,TRBJ2-1,TRBV6-2/TRBV6-3,CASKPGLAGGLSYNEQFF
NA,TRBJ1-3,TRBV2,CASSERQTKHSGNTIYF
few,TRBJ2-7,TRBV12-3/TRBV12-4,CASSKGVEQYF
few,TRBJ2-3,TRBV4-1,CASSLYSAQGGADTQYF
NA,TRBJ2-1,TRBV7-2,CASSLDGANEQFF
few,TRBJ1-1,TRBV7-2,CASSPAGVRGEAFF
many,TRBJ2-7,TRBV29-1,CSVETGRYEQYF
NA,TRBJ2-3,TRBV28,CASSKQGARTDTQYF
NA,TRBJ1-6,TRBV6-5,CASSSLTGTLHF
NA,TRBJ1-5,TRBV7-2,CASSKHTGPQHF
NA,TRBJ2-6,TRBV20-1,CSAMAGAGANVLTF
few,TRBJ2-7,TRBV7-2,CASSSRQGALEQYF
once,TRBJ2-1,TRBV14,CASSQAWGRDNEQFF
NA,TRBJ1-2,TRBV12-3/TRBV12-4,CASSRVEAYGYTF
few,TRBJ1-2,TRBV4-1,CASSQDRQGANYGYTF
NA,TRBJ1-1,TRBV27,CASSLRPGYGEAFF
NA,TRBJ2-5,TRBV20-1,CSAIAGRDEQYF
NA,TRBJ2-7,TRBV5-4,CASSSDRAEAQYF
NA,TRBJ2-1,TRBV20-1,CSARGLAGWSYNEQFF
NA,TRBJ2-5,TRBV10-3,CAIRGAEQETQYF
NA,TRBJ2-3,TRBV25-1,CASSERRGGTDTQYF
NA,TRBJ2-6,TRBV28,CASSDTSGLTGAHVLTF
NA,TRBJ1-2,TRBV7-2,CASSSPGGRGLAGGYTF
NA,TRBJ2-7,TRBV28,CASSYQSTGTYEQYF
few,TRBJ2-2,TRBV5-1,CASSRISGRGTGELFF
NA,TRBJ2-1,TRBV6-1,CASSEQTYEQFF
NA,TRBJ2-1,TRBV11-3,CANSPRVYNEQFF
NA,TRBJ2-7,TRBV6-1,CASADLYEQYF
few,TRBJ2-7,TRBV6-5,CASSYTENISRGRRSYEQYF
NA,TRBJ1-5,TRBV4-3,CASSPAHSNQPQHF
few,TRBJ2-5,TRBV6-2/TRBV6-3,CASSWLARGGETQYF